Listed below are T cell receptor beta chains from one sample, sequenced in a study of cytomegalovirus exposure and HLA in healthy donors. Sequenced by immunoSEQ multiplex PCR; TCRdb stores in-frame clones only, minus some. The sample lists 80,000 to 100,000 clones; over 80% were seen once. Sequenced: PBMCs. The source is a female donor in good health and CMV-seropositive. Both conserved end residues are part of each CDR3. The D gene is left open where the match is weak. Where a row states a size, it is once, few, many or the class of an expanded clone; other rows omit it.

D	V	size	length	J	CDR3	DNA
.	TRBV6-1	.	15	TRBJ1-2	CASSERAGVSYGYTF	TGTGCCAGCAGTGAAAGGGCAGGGGTTTCCTATGGCTACACCTTC
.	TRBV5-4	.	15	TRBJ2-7	CASSSLSWLANEQYF	TGTGCCAGCAGCTCCCTTTCGTGGCTAGCTAACGAGCAGTACTTC
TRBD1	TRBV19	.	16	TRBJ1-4	CASSNTGTGVYEKLFF	TGTGCCAGTTCCAACACTGGGACAGGGGTTTATGAAAAACTGTTTTTT
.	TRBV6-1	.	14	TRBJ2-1	CASKETPAYNEQFF	TGTGCCAGCAAAGAGACACCAGCCTACAATGAGCAGTTCTTC
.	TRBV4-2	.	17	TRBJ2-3	CASSQSGGKLGTDTQYF	TGTGCCAGCAGCCAATCTGGCGGCAAGCTAGGCACAGATACGCAGTATTTT
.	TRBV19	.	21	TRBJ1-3	CASSKKTGTSVYVSYGNTIYF	TGTGCCAGTAGTAAAAAAACAGGGACCTCGGTCTATGTCTCATACGGAAACACCATATATTTT
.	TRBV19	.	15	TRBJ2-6	CASSQTGAGANVLTF	TGTGCCAGCTCCCAAACAGGTGCTGGGGCCAACGTCCTGACTTTC
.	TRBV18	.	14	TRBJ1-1	CASSPPITGSVAFF	TGTGCCAGCTCACCACCTATTACGGGTAGTGTCGCTTTCTTT
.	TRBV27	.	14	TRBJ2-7	CASSFLRGRYEQYF	TGTGCCAGCAGTTTCCTCAGGGGACGCTACGAGCAGTACTTC
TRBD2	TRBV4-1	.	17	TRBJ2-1	CASSQVQGGSSYNEQFF	TGCGCCAGCAGCCAAGTTCAAGGCGGGAGCTCCTACAATGAGCAGTTCTTC
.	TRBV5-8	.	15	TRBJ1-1	CASSFERARNTEAFF	TGTGCCAGCAGCTTTGAGAGGGCTAGGAACACTGAAGCTTTCTTT
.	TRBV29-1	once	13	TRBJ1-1	CSAPTGMNTEAFF	TGCAGCGCACCCACAGGTATGAACACTGAGGCTTTCTTT
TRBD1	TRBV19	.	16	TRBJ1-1	CASSMDRGRAVTEAFF	TGTGCCAGTAGTATGGACAGGGGGCGCGCGGTCACTGAAGCTTTCTTT
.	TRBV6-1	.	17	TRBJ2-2	CASSEGLRGLYTGELFF	TGTGCCAGCAGTGAAGGCCTTAGAGGGCTTTACACCGGGGAGCTGTTTTTT
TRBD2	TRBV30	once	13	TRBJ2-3	CAATSGSTDTQYF	TGTGCTGCAACTAGCGGGAGCACAGATACGCAGTATTTT
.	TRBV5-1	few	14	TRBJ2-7	CASRAGTRIWEQYF	TGCGCCAGCAGGGCAGGGACACGAATTTGGGAGCAGTACTTC
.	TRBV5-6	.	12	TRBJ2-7	CASSRTVDMKYF	TGTGCCAGCAGCCGGACAGTGGACATGAAGTACTTC
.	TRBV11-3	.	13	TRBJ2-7	CASSLGQDYEQYF	TGTGCCAGCAGCTTGGGACAAGACTACGAGCAGTACTTC
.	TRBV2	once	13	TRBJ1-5	CASSVDSQRPQHF	TGTGCCAGCAGTGTTGACAGCCAGAGGCCCCAGCATTTT
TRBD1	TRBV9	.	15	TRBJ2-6	CASTTGNSGANVLTF	TGTGCCAGCACGACAGGGAACTCTGGGGCCAACGTCCTGACTTTC
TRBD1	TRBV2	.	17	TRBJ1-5	CASAWEWTGFSNQPQHF	TGTGCCAGCGCCTGGGAGTGGACAGGATTTAGCAATCAGCCCCAGCATTTT
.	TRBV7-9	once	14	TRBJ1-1	CASSFGRMDTEAFF	TGTGCCAGCAGCTTTGGCCGTATGGACACTGAAGCTTTCTTT
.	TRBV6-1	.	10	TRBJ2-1	CASGDNEQFF	TGTGCCAGCGGAGACAATGAGCAGTTCTTC
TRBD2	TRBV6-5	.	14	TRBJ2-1	CASGLAGGYNEQFF	TGTGCCAGCGGATTAGCGGGGGGTTACAATGAGCAGTTCTTC
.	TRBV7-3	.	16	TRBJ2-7	CASSLSEGHPAGEQYF	TGTGCCAGCAGCTTAAGTGAGGGACACCCAGCGGGGGAGCAGTACTTC
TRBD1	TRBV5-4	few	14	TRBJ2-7	CASSGGQGGHEQYF	TGTGCCAGCAGCGGGGGACAGGGGGGACACGAGCAGTACTTC
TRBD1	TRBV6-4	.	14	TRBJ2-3	CASSEGQGADTQYF	TGTGCCAGCAGCGAGGGACAGGGGGCAGATACGCAGTATTTT
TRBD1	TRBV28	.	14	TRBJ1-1	CASGDRAWDTEAFF	TGTGCCAGCGGTGACAGGGCTTGGGACACTGAAGCTTTCTTT
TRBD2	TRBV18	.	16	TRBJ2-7	CASSPRLAGALDEQYF	TGTGCCAGCTCACCCAGACTAGCGGGGGCCCTTGACGAGCAGTACTTC
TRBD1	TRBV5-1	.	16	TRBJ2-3	CASSLAGQVGTDTQYF	TGCGCCAGCAGCTTGGCCGGACAGGTGGGCACAGATACGCAGTATTTT
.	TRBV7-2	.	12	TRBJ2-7	CASSLARKEQYF	TGTGCCAGCAGCTTAGCGAGGAAAGAGCAGTACTTC
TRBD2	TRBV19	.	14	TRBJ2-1	CASSPLAGVGEQFF	TGTGCCAGTAGCCCCCTAGCGGGAGTGGGTGAGCAGTTCTTC
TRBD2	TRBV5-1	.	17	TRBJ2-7	CASSLEVSGGAFYEQYF	TGCGCCAGCAGCTTGGAGGTTAGCGGGGGGGCCTTCTACGAGCAGTACTTC
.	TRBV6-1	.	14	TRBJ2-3	CASNWSGYTDTQYF	TGTGCCAGCAATTGGAGCGGCTACACAGATACGCAGTATTTT
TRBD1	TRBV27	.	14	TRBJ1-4	CASRPGQRNEKLFF	TGTGCCAGCAGGCCGGGACAGCGAAATGAAAAACTGTTTTTT
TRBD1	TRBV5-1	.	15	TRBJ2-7	CASSLLTGAPYEQYF	TGCGCCAGCAGCTTGCTGACAGGGGCTCCCTACGAGCAGTACTTC
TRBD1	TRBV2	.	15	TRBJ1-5	CASRDGQGGNQPQHF	TGTGCCAGCAGGGATGGACAGGGGGGGAATCAGCCCCAGCATTTT
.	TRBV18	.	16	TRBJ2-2	CASSPPTNPNTGELFF	TGTGCCAGCTCACCACCAACAAACCCGAACACCGGGGAGCTGTTTTTT
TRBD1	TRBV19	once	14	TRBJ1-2	CASSPGTGGYGYTF	TGTGCCAGTAGTCCAGGGACAGGGGGCTATGGCTACACCTTC
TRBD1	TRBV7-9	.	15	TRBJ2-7	CASSLIDRAGYEQYF	TGTGCCAGCAGCTTAATCGACAGGGCAGGTTATGAGCAGTACTTC
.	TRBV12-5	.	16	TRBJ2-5	CASGYLAGVLQETQYF	TGTGCTAGTGGTTACCTGGCCGGAGTTTTGCAAGAGACCCAGTACTTC
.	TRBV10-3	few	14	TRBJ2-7	CAISPSRDFYEQYF	TGTGCCATCAGTCCCAGCCGGGACTTCTACGAGCAGTACTTC
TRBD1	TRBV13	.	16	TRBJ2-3	CASSLVQGASTDTQYF	TGTGCCAGCAGCTTAGTACAGGGGGCCAGCACAGATACGCAGTATTTT
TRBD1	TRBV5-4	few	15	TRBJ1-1	CASSNYRGLGTEAFF	TGTGCCAGCAGTAACTACAGGGGGCTTGGAACTGAAGCTTTCTTT
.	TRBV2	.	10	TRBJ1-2	CGGHPYGYTF	TGTGGGGGACACCCCTATGGCTACACCTTC
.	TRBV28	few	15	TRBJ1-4	CASSLDSGSREKLFF	TGTGCCAGCAGTTTAGATTCCGGGAGTCGGGAAAAACTGTTTTTT
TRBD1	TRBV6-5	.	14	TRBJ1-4	CASSSTGENEKLFF	TGTGCCAGCAGCTCCACAGGGGAAAATGAAAAACTGTTTTTT
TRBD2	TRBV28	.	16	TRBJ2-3	CASSTGTSGSSDTQYF	TGTGCCAGCAGTACCGGGACTAGCGGGAGTAGCGATACGCAGTATTTT
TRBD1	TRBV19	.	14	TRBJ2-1	CASSFGTDHNEQFF	TGTGCCAGTAGTTTCGGGACAGACCACAATGAGCAGTTCTTC
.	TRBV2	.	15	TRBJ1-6	CASSTELPINSPLHF	TGTGCCAGCAGTACAGAACTGCCTATCAATTCACCCCTCCACTTT
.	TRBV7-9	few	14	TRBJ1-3	CASSSPTQGNTIYF	TGTGCCAGCAGCTCCCCGACACAGGGAAACACCATATATTTT
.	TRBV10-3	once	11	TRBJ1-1	CAIGSDTEAFF	TGTGCCATCGGTTCGGACACTGAAGCTTTCTTT
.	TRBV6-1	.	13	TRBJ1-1	CASSERRNTEAFF	TGTGCCAGCAGTGAACGCAGGAACACTGAAGCTTTCTTT
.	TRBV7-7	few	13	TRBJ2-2	CASSPTFGGELFF	TGTGCCAGCAGCCCTACTTTCGGCGGGGAGCTGTTTTTT
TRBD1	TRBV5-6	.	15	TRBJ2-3	CASSSGQGRADTQYF	TGTGCCAGCAGCTCTGGACAGGGAAGAGCAGATACGCAGTATTTT
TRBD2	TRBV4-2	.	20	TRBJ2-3	CASSQGFGPGPSGSTDTQYF	TGTGCCAGCAGCCAAGGATTCGGACCGGGGCCTAGCGGGAGCACAGATACGCAGTATTTT
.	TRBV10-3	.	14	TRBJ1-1	CAINDLGGRTEAFF	TGTGCCATCAACGACCTCGGGGGGCGGACTGAAGCTTTCTTT
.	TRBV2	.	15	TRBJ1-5	CASSFRQASNQPQHF	TGTGCCAGCAGTTTTCGACAGGCCAGCAATCAGCCCCAGCATTTT
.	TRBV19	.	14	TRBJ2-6	CASSTQAGANVLTF	TGTGCCAGTAGTACACAGGCTGGGGCCAACGTCCTGACTTTC